Below are 16 T cell receptor beta chains sequenced from a single sample in a study of blood T cell repertoires in COVID-19. Profiling relied on immunoSEQ multiplex PCR, and the TCRdb table lists in-frame clones only, not all of them. The top ten hold 6.8% of the sample, which has about 220,000 clones, around 84% seen once. Sequenced sample: PBMCs or T cells enriched from blood (not recorded which). These TCRs come from a woman in her forties who had recovered from COVID-19.

The genes are TRBV15 and TRBJ2-6, with 7 positions matching TRBD1. This CDR3 region has 19 residues. Trimming cost V 6 bases and J 0 bases; bases outside gene matches: 14. Germline lookup yields CDR1 LNHNV and CDR2 YYDKDF (reference sequence). CDR3 sequence reads: CATRTTRPGQISGANVLTF. The CDR3 DNA sequence: TGTGCCACCAGAACCACTAGACCGGGACAGATCTCTGGGGCCAACGTCCTGACTTTC.

This clone was counted once. The chain combines TRBV9 with TRBJ1-2; D ambiguous. The ends were cut back, 0 bases at V and 2 bases at J, with 5 bases in the middle. CDR1 and CDR2 (germline): SGDLS, YYNGEE. This CDR3 has 13 amino acids. DNA of the CDR3: TGTGCCAGCAGCGTAGCAGGAAACTATGGCTACACCTTC. It translates to CASSVAGNYGYTF.

The chain carries TRBV11-2 and TRBJ1-3; D not resolved. From germline, CDR1 is SGHAT and CDR2 FQNNGV. The CDR3 totals 16 residues. V lost 1 base and J 0 bases, leaving 10 bases between the germline ends. The CDR3 nucleotides are TGTGCCAGCAGCTTAGTGTGGGAGACCTCTGGAAACACCATATATTTT. Protein: CASSLVWETSGNTIYF.

The chain carries TRBV5-1 and TRBJ2-5, with unresolved D. CDR3 length: 15 amino acids. V was clipped by 0 bases and J by 2 bases, with 11 bases between them. Looked up from germline, CDR1 is SGHRS and CDR2 is YFSETQ. The CDR3: CASSLVGSLQETQYF. Written as DNA, the CDR3 is TGCGCCAGCAGCTTGGTGGGCAGCTTACAAGAGACCCAGTACTTC.

This clone occurred once. The J gene is TRBJ1-6, the V gene TRBV2; no firm D call. The CDR3 covers 14 residues. Trimming cost V 6 bases and J 7 bases, with 13 bases left between them. Germline assignment: CDR1 SNHLY and CDR2 FYNNEI. Written as DNA, the CDR3 is TGTGCCAGCAGCGATGTAGCACTCAATTCACCCCTCCACTTT. Encoded protein: CASSDVALNSPLHF.

The chain joins TRBV5-1 to TRBJ1-2; TRBD1 matches 10 bases. This CDR3 spans 19 amino acids. Germline-derived CDR1 and CDR2 are SGHRS and YFSETQ. The trim removed 4 bases at V and 2 bases at J, leaving 17 bases unmatched. CDR3 bases: TGCGCCAGCAGCCCCCTTCTGACAGGGGGCGTAATGGGAAACTATGGCTACACCTTC. Its protein is CASSPLLTGGVMGNYGYTF.

The V gene is TRBV9, the J gene TRBJ2-2; 16 bases are shared with TRBD2. Per germline, CDR1 SGDLS and CDR2 YYNGEE. This CDR3 has 17 amino acids. Germline trimming cut 4 bases from V and 6 bases from J; bases unmatched to any gene: 6. CDR3 coding DNA: TGTGCCAGCAGCACCCGGGGACTAGCGGGAGGGCCCGGGGAGCTGTTTTTT. Protein: CASSTRGLAGGPGELFF.

This chain uses TRBV4-1 with TRBJ1-2; TRBD1 aligns across 7 bases. The germline CDR1 and CDR2 sequences are MGHRA and YSYEKL. Trimming cost V 4 bases and J 4 bases; bases outside gene matches: 3. The CDR3 consists of 13 residues. CDR3 nucleotide sequence: TGCGCCAGCAGCCGGGACAGTATCTATGGCTACACCTTC. Translated: CASSRDSIYGYTF.

CDR3 in amino acids: CASSQVVGEEAFF. The CDR3 DNA reads as TGTGCCAGCAGCCAAGTCGTCGGGGAGGAAGCTTTCTTT. The chain is built from TRBV3-1 (or the pseudogene TRBV3-2) and TRBJ1-1; no clear D. V lost 1 base to trimming and J lost 8 bases, with 11 bases between them. Germline values: CDR1 LGHDT, CDR2 YNNKEL (reference sequence). There are 13 residues in the CDR3.

This rearrangement joins TRBV28 to TRBJ1-4, with D possibly being TRBD1 (6 bases). CDR1 is MDHEN, CDR2 SYDVKM, per germline. Trimming stripped 5 bases from V and 4 bases from J, with 11 bases between. The CDR3 loop spans 14 amino acids. The CDR3 loop reads CASSPGGGNEKLFF. CDR3 in DNA: TGTGCCAGCAGTCCGGGAGGGGGTAATGAAAAACTGTTTTTT.

The chain has TRBV11-2 and TRBJ2-7; 7 bases are a match to TRBD1. Germline V gene sequence: CDR1 SGHAT, CDR2 FQNNGV. This CDR3 comprises 19 residues. After removal of 8 bases from V and 6 bases from J, the junction contained 28 bases not matched to a gene. Here the CDR3 DNA reads TGTGCCAGCCGCACCTCTACATCCCTGGACAGGACCAGATTGGGCGAGCAGTACTTC. It translates to CASRTSTSLDRTRLGEQYF.

This chain connects TRBV20-1 to TRBJ2-7; D gene uncertain. The CDR3 spans 11 residues. V lost 5 bases to trimming and J lost 1 base, with 6 bases between them. Germline CDR1 and CDR2: DFQATT and SNEGSKA (reference sequence). In DNA form, the CDR3 reads TGCAGTGCTCGGGTGTCCTACGAGCAGTACTTC. This translates into CSARVSYEQYF.

The chain joins TRBV29-1 to TRBJ1-2; maybe TRBD1 (5 bases). V lost 7 bases and J lost 0, with 9 bases in between. The CDR3 extends over 12 amino acids. Germline V gives CDR1 SQVTM, CDR2 ANQGSEA. CDR3 amino acids: CSGGASNYGYTF. CDR3 sequence (DNA): TGCAGCGGTGGGGCTTCTAACTATGGCTACACCTTC.

The chain employs TRBV9 and TRBJ2-7, with a weak D call TRBD1 (5 bases). Looked up from germline, CDR1 is SGDLS and CDR2 is YYNGEE. This CDR3 spans 14 amino acids. Trimming took off 0 bases at V and 3 bases at J, with 10 bases between the two ends. The CDR3 spells CASSVAPGIYEQYF. As DNA, the CDR3 is TGTGCCAGCAGCGTAGCTCCAGGGATCTACGAGCAGTACTTC.

This clone was detected only a few times. This chain joins TRBV9 and TRBJ1-6; D possibly corresponds to TRBD1 (5 bases). In germline, CDR1 is SGDLS, CDR2 YYNGEE. The V and J ends lost 0 bases and 7 bases respectively, with 11 bases between them. The CDR3 extends over 15 amino acids. CDR3 in amino acids: CASSVGPPGNSPLHF. CDR3 nucleotide sequence: TGTGCCAGCAGCGTAGGTCCGCCAGGGAATTCACCCCTCCACTTT.

CDR3 residues: CAISAWRQETQYF. DNA of the CDR3: TGTGCCATCAGTGCTTGGAGACAAGAGACCCAGTACTTC. The rearrangement links TRBV10-3 to TRBJ2-5; D gene uncertain. Trimming stripped 4 bases from V and 2 bases from J, with 8 bases between. Germline V gene sequence: CDR1 ENHRY, CDR2 SYGVKD. This CDR3 region has 13 residues.